The entry below describes one T cell receptor beta chain. Antigen specificity is unknown. These data belong to a study of cytomegalovirus exposure and HLA in healthy donors. Looking at the study overall: Approximately 190 million T cells yielded more than 90 million unique TCR beta sequences in earlier analysis. Regarding the study as a whole: The study carried out a later analysis of TCR beta sequences. It associated around 17,000 of them with specific HLA alleles at a false discovery rate of 0.05. As a later analysis revealed, most CMV-associated TCR beta chains appeared HLA-restricted.

The study ran its PCR with 60 Vbeta and 13 Jbeta primers. The assay was immunoSEQ multiplex PCR, and TCRdb's table has in-frame clones only and misses some. The sample totals 40,000 to 50,000 clones; its top ten clones hold about 1.2%. Each of the donors was a healthy bone marrow donor. Sample: PBMCs. The clonotype originates from a woman aged 40 to 50 in good health and CMV-seronegative.

CDR3 DNA: TGTGCCAGCAGCGTAGCTCGGGCTAGCGGGAACAATGAGCAGTTCTTC. Translated, it gives CASSVARASGNNEQFF. This chain joins TRBV9 and TRBJ2-1, with TRBD2 identical over 9 bases. The CDR3 contains 16 residues. Losses at the gene ends were 0 bases for V and 5 bases for J; bases not matched to a gene: 6. The V gene's germline CDR1 is SGDLS and CDR2 YYNGEE.